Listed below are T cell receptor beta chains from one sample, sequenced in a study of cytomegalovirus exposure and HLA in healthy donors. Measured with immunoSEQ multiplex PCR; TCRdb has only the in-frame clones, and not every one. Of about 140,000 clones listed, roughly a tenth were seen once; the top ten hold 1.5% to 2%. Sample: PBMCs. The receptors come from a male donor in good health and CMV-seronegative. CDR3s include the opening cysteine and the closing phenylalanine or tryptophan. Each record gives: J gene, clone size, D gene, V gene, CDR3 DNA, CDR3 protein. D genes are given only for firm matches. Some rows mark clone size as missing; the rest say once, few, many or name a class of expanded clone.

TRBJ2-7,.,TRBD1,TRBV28,TGTGCCAGCAGAACCGGGACAGGGACCTACGAGCAGTACTTC,CASRTGTGTYEQYF
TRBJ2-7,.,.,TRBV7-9,TGTGCCAGCAGCTTTTTGGAGGACCACGGGGTATACGAGCAGTACTTC,CASSFLEDHGVYEQYF
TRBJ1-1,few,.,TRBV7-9,TGTGCCAGCAGCTTAGAGGAGGGATACACTGAAGCTTTCTTT,CASSLEEGYTEAFF
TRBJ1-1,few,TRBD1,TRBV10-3,TGTGCCATCAGTGAGTCGTTGGTAAGAGGGGGCGCTCGAACTGAAGCTTTCTTT,CAISESLVRGGARTEAFF
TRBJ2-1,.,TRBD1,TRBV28,TGTGCCAGCAGTCCCCTACCGGGACAGGGGTACAATGAGCAGTTCTTC,CASSPLPGQGYNEQFF
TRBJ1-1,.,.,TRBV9,TGTGCCAGCAGCCGGACTAGGTTGCTAACGAACACTGAAGCTTTCTTT,CASSRTRLLTNTEAFF
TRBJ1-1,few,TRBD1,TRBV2,TGTGCCAGCAGGGTGGACAGGTCCACTGAAGCTTTCTTT,CASRVDRSTEAFF
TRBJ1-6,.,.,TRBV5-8,TGTGCCAGCAGTCCCGTTTCACCCCTCCACTTT,CASSPVSPLHF
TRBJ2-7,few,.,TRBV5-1,TGCGCCAGCAGCTCCCCGGGTAGCTACGAGCAGTACTTC,CASSSPGSYEQYF
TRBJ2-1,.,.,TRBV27,TGTGCCAGCACCGTATTACAGGCCGGGTACAATGAGCAGTTCTTC,CASTVLQAGYNEQFF
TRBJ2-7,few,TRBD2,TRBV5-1,TGCGCCAGCAGCGCAACCGGGACTAGCCGCTACGAGCAGTACTTC,CASSATGTSRYEQYF
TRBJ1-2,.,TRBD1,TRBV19,TGTGCCAGTAGGCCCGACAGGGGGTCGTATGGCTACACCTTC,CASRPDRGSYGYTF
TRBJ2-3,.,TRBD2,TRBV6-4,TGTGCCAGCAGCGTAGCGGGGGGGCCCTCAGATACGCAGTATTTT,CASSVAGGPSDTQYF
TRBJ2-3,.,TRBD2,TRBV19,TGTGCCAGTAGAGAGCGGGGGCTCACAGATACGCAGTATTTT,CASRERGLTDTQYF
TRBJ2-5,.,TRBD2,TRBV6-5,TGTGCCAGCAGTTACTCGAGGGCCGGACTAGGGGAGACCCAGTACTTC,CASSYSRAGLGETQYF
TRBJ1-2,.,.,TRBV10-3,TGTGCCATCAGTCCACCAGCGGAACGAGGCTATGGCTACACCTTC,CAISPPAERGYGYTF
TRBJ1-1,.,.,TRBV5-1,TGCGCCAGCAGCTTGACGTCCTCGGTAAACACTGAAGCTTTCTTT,CASSLTSSVNTEAFF
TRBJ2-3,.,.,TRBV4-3,TGCGCCAGCAGCCAGGGGACCGGGACTCCGACAGATACGCAGTATTTT,CASSQGTGTPTDTQYF
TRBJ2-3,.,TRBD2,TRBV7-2,TGTGCCAGCAGCTACAGGCCCATGACTAGCGGCTTCACAGATACGCAGTATTTT,CASSYRPMTSGFTDTQYF
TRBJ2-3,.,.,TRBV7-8,TGTGCCAGCAGCTGGCCCCGGCTAGCCGTGCGCACAGATACGCAGTATTTT,CASSWPRLAVRTDTQYF
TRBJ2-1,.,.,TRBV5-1,TGCGCCAGCAGGTACATCCCGGACAGCCTCTACAATGAGCAGTTCTTC,CASRYIPDSLYNEQFF
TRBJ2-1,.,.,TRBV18,TGTGCCAGCTCACCTTCTAAGGGGGGGAATGAGCAGTTCTTC,CASSPSKGGNEQFF
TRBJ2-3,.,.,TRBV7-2,TGTGCCAGCAGCCCCACAGGGCTACATAATACGCAGTATTTT,CASSPTGLHNTQYF
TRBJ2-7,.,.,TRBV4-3,TGCGCCAGCAGCCAAGATAACGGGTACGAGCAGTACTTC,CASSQDNGYEQYF
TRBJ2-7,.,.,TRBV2,TGTGCCAGCCGAGAAGACAGCAACGAGCAGTACTTC,CASREDSNEQYF
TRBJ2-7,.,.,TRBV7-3,TGTGCCAGCACCAAGGGGGTTGTGAACTACGAGCAGTACTTC,CASTKGVVNYEQYF
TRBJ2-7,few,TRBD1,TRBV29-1,TGCAGCGGGACAGGGGCGAGCTCCTACGAGCAGTACTTC,CSGTGASSYEQYF
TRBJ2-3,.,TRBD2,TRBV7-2,TGTGCCAGCAGCTTAGGACTAGCGGGGGGAGGGGATACGCAGTATTTT,CASSLGLAGGGDTQYF
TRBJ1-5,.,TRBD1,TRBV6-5,TGTGCCAGCAGTTTGGGACAGACTTATAGCAATCAGCCCCAGCATTTT,CASSLGQTYSNQPQHF
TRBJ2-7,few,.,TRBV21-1,TGTGCCACCAATAGGGGGAAGGCGGGGGTCTCCTACGAGCAGTACTTC,CATNRGKAGVSYEQYF
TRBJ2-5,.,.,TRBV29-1,TGCAGCGTTGACCCAGGCCTAGAGACCCAGTACTTC,CSVDPGLETQYF
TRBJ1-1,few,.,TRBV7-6,TGTGCCAGCAGCTTATATTGGGGCAGGGGGAACACTGAAGCTTTCTTT,CASSLYWGRGNTEAFF
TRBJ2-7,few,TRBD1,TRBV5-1,TGCGCCAGCAGCTTAGGGGGCCTCTCCTACGAGCAGTACTTC,CASSLGGLSYEQYF
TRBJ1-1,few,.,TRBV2,TGTGCCAGCAGGCTCAGGGCCATGAACACTGAAGCTTTCTTT,CASRLRAMNTEAFF
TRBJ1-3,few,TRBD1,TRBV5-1,TGCGCCAGCAGCAGCGGGGGACAGGGAGGAAACACCATATATTTT,CASSSGGQGGNTIYF
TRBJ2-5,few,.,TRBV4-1,TGCGCCAGCAGCTCCAGTAGCTACCAAGAGACCCAGTACTTC,CASSSSSYQETQYF
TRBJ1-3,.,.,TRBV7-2,TGTGCCAGCTCTAGATCAGGGATCTCTGGAAACACCATATATTTT,CASSRSGISGNTIYF
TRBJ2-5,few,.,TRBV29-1,TGCAGCGTCCGTTTTCTCGAGACCCAGTACTTC,CSVRFLETQYF
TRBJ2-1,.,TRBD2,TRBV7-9,TGTGCCAGCAGCCCTAGCGGGAGGGCCGTAGGTTGGGAGCAGTTCTTC,CASSPSGRAVGWEQFF
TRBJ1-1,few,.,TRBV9,TGTGCCAGCAGCATTAGCGGGGCCGCTGAAGCTTTCTTT,CASSISGAAEAFF
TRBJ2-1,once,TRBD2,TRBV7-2,TGTGCCAGCAGATCAGGACTAGCGGCCTGGGGTGAGCAGTTCTTC,CASRSGLAAWGEQFF
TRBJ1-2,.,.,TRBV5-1,TGCGCCAGCAGCAGCGGCGGGGCGCTTATCGGCTACACCTTC,CASSSGGALIGYTF
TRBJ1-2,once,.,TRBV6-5,TGTGCCAGCAGTTACGACCTATCAGAGGGTAACTATGGCTACACCTTC,CASSYDLSEGNYGYTF
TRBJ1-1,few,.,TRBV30,TGTGCCTGGGGCCGCGGCACTGAAGCTTTCTTT,CAWGRGTEAFF
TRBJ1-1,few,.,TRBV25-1,TGTGCCAGCAGTGTACTGGGAGTGGACACTGAAGCTTTCTTT,CASSVLGVDTEAFF
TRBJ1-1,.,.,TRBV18,TGTGCCAGCTCAGACAGTAAGAACACTGAAGCTTTCTTT,CASSDSKNTEAFF
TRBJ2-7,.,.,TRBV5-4,TGTGCCAGCAGCTACGACAGTTACGAGCAGTACTTC,CASSYDSYEQYF
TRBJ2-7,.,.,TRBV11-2,TGTGCCAGCAGGCCCCCGGGGACACTGATCTCCTACGAGCAGTACTTC,CASRPPGTLISYEQYF
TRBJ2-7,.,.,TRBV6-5,TGTGCCAGCAAGGCTTACGACATCACCTACGAGCAGTACTTC,CASKAYDITYEQYF
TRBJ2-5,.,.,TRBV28,TGTGCCAGCAGTTTCTGGCTAGCGCTAGAGACCCAGTACTTC,CASSFWLALETQYF
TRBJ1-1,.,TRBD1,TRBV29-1,TGCAGCGTTGAAAGGCCACCAGGGGGTGGCTTTCACACTGAAGCTTTCTTT,CSVERPPGGGFHTEAFF
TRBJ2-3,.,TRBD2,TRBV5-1,TGCGCCAGCAGGGCTAGCGGGAGCACAGATACGCAGTATTTT,CASRASGSTDTQYF
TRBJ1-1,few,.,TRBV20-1,TGCAGCGGTCGGAGGAACACTGAAGCTTTCTTT,CSGRRNTEAFF
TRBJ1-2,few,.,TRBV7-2,TGTGCCAGCAGCTCCCACATATTTACCGGGAACTATGGCTACACCTTC,CASSSHIFTGNYGYTF
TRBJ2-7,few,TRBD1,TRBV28,TGTGTCACAGGACAGGGGAGAAATGAGCAGTACTTC,CVTGQGRNEQYF